What follows are 9 T cell receptor beta chains derived from one specimen sequenced in a study of OX40 agonist ivuxolimab in advanced cancers. The method was immunoSEQ multiplex PCR; TCRdb's version includes in-frame clones alone and lacks a portion of them. This table holds 98,000 or so clones, more than 85% found once. The sample here was CD4+ or CD8+ T cells sorted from blood, taken in a trial of the OX40 agonist ivuxolimab. All receptors come from an adult with an advanced solid tumor such as melanoma, head and neck, liver or kidney cancer.

The CDR3 region is CASSQGRLAGSTDTQYF. The DNA of the CDR3 is TGCGCCAGCAGCCAAGGTAGACTAGCGGGGAGCACAGATACGCAGTATTTT. The rearrangement uses TRBV4-1 and TRBJ2-3; 11 nucleotides match TRBD2. J lost 0 bases, V lost 1 base, and 3 bases had no gene match. This CDR3 comprises 17 residues. Per germline, CDR1 MGHRA and CDR2 YSYEKL.

V gene TRBV7-9 combines with J gene TRBJ1-2; 9 nucleotides agree with TRBD1. The V and J ends lost 5 bases and 4 bases, in that order; junction bases with no gene match: 8. CDR1 is SEHNR, CDR2 FQNEAQ, per germline (reference sequence). The CDR3 contains 15 residues. CDR3: CASSPWDREPYGYTF. CDR3 DNA sequence: TGTGCCAGCAGCCCCTGGGACAGGGAACCCTATGGCTACACCTTC.

The chain's CDR3 is CASSLGGLADTQYF. The CDR3 region has the DNA TGCGCCAGCAGCTTGGGGGGACTAGCAGATACGCAGTATTTT. This sequence joins TRBV5-1 and TRBJ2-3; 8 bases match TRBD2. Germline V lookup: CDR1 SGHRS, CDR2 YFSETQ. V lost 0 bases, J lost 4 bases, and 1 base stayed unmatched. This CDR3 has 14 amino acids.

V gene TRBV7-2 combines with J gene TRBJ1-5; maybe TRBD1 (6 bases). CDR1 and CDR2 from the germline V gene are SGHTA and FQGNSA. The CDR3 contains 15 residues. Trimming stripped 4 bases from V and 0 bases from J, with 10 bases between. This chain's CDR3 is CASSSGQHSNQPQHF. CDR3 DNA sequence: TGTGCCAGCAGCTCCGGACAGCATAGCAATCAGCCCCAGCATTTT. Together with reference TRBV7-2 and TRBJ1-5, the CDR3 gives the full variable domain: GAGVSQSPSNKVTEKGKDVELRCDPISGHTALYWYRQSLGQGLEFLIYFQGNSAPDKSGLPSDRFSAERTGGSVSTLTIQRTQQEDSAVYLCASSSGQHSNQPQHFGDGTRLSIL.

This clone was counted a single time. This chain uses TRBV6-5 with TRBJ2-3; 10 bases map to TRBD2. Germline lookup yields CDR1 MNHEY and CDR2 SVGAGI. There are 14 residues in the CDR3. The trim removed 5 bases at V and 5 bases at J, leaving 4 bases unmatched. The CDR3 spells CASSPGLAEDTQYF. The CDR3 DNA reads as TGTGCCAGCAGTCCAGGACTAGCGGAAGATACGCAGTATTTT.

This rearrangement joins TRBV5-4 to TRBJ1-3; D remains unclear. Germline CDR1 SGHNT, CDR2 YYREEE (reference sequence). The ends were cut back, 4 bases at V and 0 bases at J, with 17 bases in the middle. This CDR3 contains 17 residues. As DNA, the CDR3 is TGTGCCAGCAGCCGTGGCATAGGCCTGAGCTCTGGAAACACCATATATTTT. Protein: CASSRGIGLSSGNTIYF.

At least ten counts were recorded for this clone. The chain has TRBV5-4 and TRBJ2-1, with 7 bases matching TRBD2. CDR1 is SGHNT and CDR2 is YYREEE in the germline V gene (reference sequence). The CDR3 totals 17 residues. Trimming at V came to 3 bases and at J to 3 bases, leaving 12 bases not matched to a gene. This CDR3 is CASSSSGAGAIYNEQFF. The CDR3 bases are TGTGCCAGCAGCTCCTCGGGTGCGGGAGCTATCTACAATGAGCAGTTCTTC. Filled out from reference TRBV5-4 and TRBJ2-1, the complete variable domain reads ETGVTQSPTHLIKTRGQQVTLRCSSQSGHNTVSWYQQALGQGPQFIFQYYREEENGRGNFPPRFSGLQFPNYSSELNVNALELDDSALYLCASSSSGAGAIYNEQFFGPGTRLTVL.

J is TRBJ2-1 and V is TRBV11-2; maybe TRBD2 (6 bases). V was pared by 1 base and J by 8 bases, with 15 bases between. Germline V gives CDR1 SGHAT, CDR2 FQNNGV. The CDR3 is made up of 15 amino acids. CDR3 DNA: TGTGCCAGCAGCTTAGCGGAGGGCCTAAGGGATGAGCAGTTCTTC. It translates to CASSLAEGLRDEQFF.

V gene TRBV5-4 combines with J gene TRBJ2-3, with TRBD2 identical over 11 bases. CDR3 length equals 17 residues. The V gene's germline CDR1 is SGHNT and CDR2 YYREEE (reference sequence). Trimming removed 0 bases from V and 5 bases from J; junction bases left unmatched: 8. CDR3 amino acids: CASSLGGLAAKGDTQYF. The CDR3 DNA reads TGTGCCAGCAGCTTGGGGGGACTAGCGGCCAAGGGAGATACGCAGTATTTT. Combining the CDR3 with reference TRBV5-4 and TRBJ2-3 gives the whole variable domain ETGVTQSPTHLIKTRGQQVTLRCSSQSGHNTVSWYQQALGQGPQFIFQYYREEENGRGNFPPRFSGLQFPNYSSELNVNALELDDSALYLCASSLGGLAAKGDTQYFGPGTRLTVL.